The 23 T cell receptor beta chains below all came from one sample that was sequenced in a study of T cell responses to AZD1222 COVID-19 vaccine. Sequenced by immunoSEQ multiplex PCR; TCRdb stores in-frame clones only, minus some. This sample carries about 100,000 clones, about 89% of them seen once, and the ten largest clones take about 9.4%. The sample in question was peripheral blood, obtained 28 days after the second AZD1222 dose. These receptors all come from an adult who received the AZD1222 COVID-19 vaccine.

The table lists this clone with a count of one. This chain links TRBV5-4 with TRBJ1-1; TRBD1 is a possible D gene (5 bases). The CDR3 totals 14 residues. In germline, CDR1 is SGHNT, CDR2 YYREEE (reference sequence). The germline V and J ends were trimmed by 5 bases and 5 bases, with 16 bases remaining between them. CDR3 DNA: TGTGCCAGCAGTCCCAGGGAGACACGGACTGAAGCTTTCTTT. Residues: CASSPRETRTEAFF.

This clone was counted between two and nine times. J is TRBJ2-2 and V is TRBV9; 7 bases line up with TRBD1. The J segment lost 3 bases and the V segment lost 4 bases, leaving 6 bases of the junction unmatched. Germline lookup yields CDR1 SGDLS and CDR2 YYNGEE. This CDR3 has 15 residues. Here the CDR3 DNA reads TGTGCCAGCAGCAAAATCGGACAGGACACCGGGGAGCTGTTTTTT. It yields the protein CASSKIGQDTGELFF.

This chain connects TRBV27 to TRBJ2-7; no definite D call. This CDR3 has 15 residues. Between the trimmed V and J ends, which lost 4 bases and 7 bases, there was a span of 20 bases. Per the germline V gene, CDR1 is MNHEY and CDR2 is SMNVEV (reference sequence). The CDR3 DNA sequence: TGTGCCAGCAGTTGGTCGGGTTTGGCCCTTAGGGAGCAGTACTTC. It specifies CASSWSGLALREQYF.

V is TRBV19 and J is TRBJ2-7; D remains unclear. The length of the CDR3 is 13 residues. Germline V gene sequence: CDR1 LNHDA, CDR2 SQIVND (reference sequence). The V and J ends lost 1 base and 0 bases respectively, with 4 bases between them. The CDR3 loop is CASSIAHSYEQYF. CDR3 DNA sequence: TGTGCCAGTAGTATAGCTCACTCCTACGAGCAGTACTTC.

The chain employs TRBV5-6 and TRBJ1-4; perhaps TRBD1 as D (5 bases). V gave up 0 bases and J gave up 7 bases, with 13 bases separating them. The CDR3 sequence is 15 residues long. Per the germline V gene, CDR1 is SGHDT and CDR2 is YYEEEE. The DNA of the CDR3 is TGTGCCAGCAGCTTGGATGCAGGGAGGAGTGAAAAACTGTTTTTT. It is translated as CASSLDAGRSEKLFF. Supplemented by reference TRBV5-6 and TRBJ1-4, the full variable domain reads DAGVTQSPTHLIKTRGQQVTLRCSPKSGHDTVSWYQQALGQGPQFIFQYYEEEERQRGNFPDRFSGHQFPNYSSELNVNALLLGDSALYLCASSLDAGRSEKLFFGSGTQLSVL.

CDR3 amino acids: CASSLLGLNYGYTF. DNA of the CDR3: TGTGCCAGCAGCTTGCTGGGGCTGAACTATGGCTACACCTTC. The chain is built from TRBV5-8 and TRBJ1-2; D perhaps matches TRBD1 (5 bases). Germline V lookup: CDR1 SGHTS, CDR2 YDEGEE. The CDR3 covers 14 residues. The V and J ends lost 1 base and 2 bases respectively, with 9 bases between them.

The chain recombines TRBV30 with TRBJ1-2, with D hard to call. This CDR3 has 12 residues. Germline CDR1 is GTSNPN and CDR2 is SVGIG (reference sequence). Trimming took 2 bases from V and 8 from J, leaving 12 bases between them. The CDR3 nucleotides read TGTGCCTGGAGTCGGGCAGTTCAAGGCTACACCTTC. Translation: CAWSRAVQGYTF.

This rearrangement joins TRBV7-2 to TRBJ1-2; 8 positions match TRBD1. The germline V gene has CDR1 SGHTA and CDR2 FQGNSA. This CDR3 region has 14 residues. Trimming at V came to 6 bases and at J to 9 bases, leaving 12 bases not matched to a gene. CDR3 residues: CASRPTGGIFSYTF. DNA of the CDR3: TGTGCCAGCAGGCCTACAGGGGGGATTTTCAGCTACACCTTC. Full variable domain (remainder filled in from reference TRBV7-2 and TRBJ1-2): GAGVSQSPSNKVTEKGKDVELRCDPISGHTALYWYRQSLGQGLEFLIYFQGNSAPDKSGLPSDRFSAERTGGSVSTLTIQRTQQEDSAVYLCASRPTGGIFSYTFGSGTRLTVV.

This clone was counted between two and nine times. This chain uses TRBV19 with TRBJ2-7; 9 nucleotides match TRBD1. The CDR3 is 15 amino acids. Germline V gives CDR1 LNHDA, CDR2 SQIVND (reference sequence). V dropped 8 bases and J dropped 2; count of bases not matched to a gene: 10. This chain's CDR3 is CASRPGGTGTYEQYF. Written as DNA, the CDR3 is TGTGCCAGTCGACCCGGGGGGACAGGGACCTACGAGCAGTACTTC.

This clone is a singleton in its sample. CDR3 residues: CAWRRMAGRYTDTQYF. The CDR3 DNA follows: TGTGCCTGGAGACGTATGGCGGGGAGGTACACAGATACGCAGTATTTT. The chain combines TRBV30 with TRBJ2-3; possibly TRBD2 for D (6 bases). V lost 3 bases and J lost 2, with 18 bases in between. This CDR3 comprises 16 residues. The germline CDR1 and CDR2 sequences are GTSNPN and SVGIG (reference sequence).

DNA of the CDR3: TGCGCCAGCAGCTTGCATGAGGACGGGGAGCTGTTTTTT. This gives the protein CASSLHEDGELFF. The V call is TRBV5-1, the J call TRBJ2-2, with unresolved D. V lost 1 base to trimming and J lost 7 bases, with 8 bases between them. There are 13 residues in the CDR3. CDR1 is SGHRS and CDR2 is YFSETQ in the germline V gene.

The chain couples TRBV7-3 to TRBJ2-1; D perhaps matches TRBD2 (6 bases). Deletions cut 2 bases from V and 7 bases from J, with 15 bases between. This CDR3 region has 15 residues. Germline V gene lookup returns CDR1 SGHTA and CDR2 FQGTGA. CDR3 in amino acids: CASSLSGGPGNEQFF. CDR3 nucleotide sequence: TGTGCCAGCAGCTTATCAGGAGGGCCGGGTAATGAGCAGTTCTTC.

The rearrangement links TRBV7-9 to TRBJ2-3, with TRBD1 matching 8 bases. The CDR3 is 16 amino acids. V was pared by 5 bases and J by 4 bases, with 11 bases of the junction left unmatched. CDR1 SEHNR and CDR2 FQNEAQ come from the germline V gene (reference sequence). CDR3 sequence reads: CASSPTTRGRADTQYF. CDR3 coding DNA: TGTGCCAGCAGCCCCACCACCAGGGGGCGCGCAGATACGCAGTATTTT.

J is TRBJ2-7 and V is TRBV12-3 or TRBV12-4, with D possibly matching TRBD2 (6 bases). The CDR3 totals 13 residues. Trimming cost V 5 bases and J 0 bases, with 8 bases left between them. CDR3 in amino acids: CASSNSGSYEQYF. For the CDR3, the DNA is TGTGCCAGCAGTAATAGCGGCTCCTACGAGCAGTACTTC.

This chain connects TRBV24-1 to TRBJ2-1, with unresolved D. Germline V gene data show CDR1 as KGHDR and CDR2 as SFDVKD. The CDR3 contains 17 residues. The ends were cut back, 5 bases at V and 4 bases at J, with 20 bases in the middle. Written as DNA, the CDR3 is TGTGCCACCAGTGGCTTTAGGACCGGCGGATCATACAATGAGCAGTTCTTC. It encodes CATSGFRTGGSYNEQFF.

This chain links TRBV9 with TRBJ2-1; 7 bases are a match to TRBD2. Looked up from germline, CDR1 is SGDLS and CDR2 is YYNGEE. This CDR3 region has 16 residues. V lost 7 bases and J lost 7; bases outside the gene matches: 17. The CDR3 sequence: CASGGLTSRTGNEQFF. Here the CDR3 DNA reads TGTGCCAGCGGAGGATTGACTAGCCGCACGGGTAATGAGCAGTTCTTC.

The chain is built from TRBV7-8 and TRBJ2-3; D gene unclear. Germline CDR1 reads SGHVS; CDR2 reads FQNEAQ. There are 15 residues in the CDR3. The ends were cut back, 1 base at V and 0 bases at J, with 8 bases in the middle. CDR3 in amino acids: CASSLVETSTDTQYF. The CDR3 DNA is TGTGCCAGCAGCTTAGTGGAGACTAGCACAGATACGCAGTATTTT.

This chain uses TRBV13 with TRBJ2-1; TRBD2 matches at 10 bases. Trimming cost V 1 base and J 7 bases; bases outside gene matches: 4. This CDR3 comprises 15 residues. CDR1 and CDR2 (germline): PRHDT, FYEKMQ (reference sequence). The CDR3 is CASSLAAGGPNEQFF. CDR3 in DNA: TGTGCCAGCAGCTTAGCAGCGGGGGGGCCTAATGAGCAGTTCTTC.

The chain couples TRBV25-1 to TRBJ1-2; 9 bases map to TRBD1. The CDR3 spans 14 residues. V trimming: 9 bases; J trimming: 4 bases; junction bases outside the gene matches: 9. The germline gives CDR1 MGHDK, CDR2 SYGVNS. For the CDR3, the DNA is TGTGCCAGTACTCCCGGGACAGGGACCTATGGCTACACCTTC. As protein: CASTPGTGTYGYTF.

This CDR3 is CASSFGTGESYEQYF. The DNA of the CDR3 is TGTGCCAGCAGCTTCGGGACAGGCGAGTCCTACGAGCAGTACTTC. The chain recombines TRBV11-3 with TRBJ2-7; 8 nucleotides line up with TRBD1. The CDR3 extends over 15 amino acids. V trimming: 3 bases; J trimming: 1 base; junction bases outside the gene matches: 5. Germline V gives CDR1 SGHNT, CDR2 YENEEA.

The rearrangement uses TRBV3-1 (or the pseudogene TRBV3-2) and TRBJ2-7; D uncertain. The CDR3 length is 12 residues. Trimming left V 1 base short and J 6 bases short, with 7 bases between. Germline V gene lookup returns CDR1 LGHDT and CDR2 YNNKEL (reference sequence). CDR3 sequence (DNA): TGTGCCAGCAGCCAAGGTTTCCCCGAGCAGTACTTC. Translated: CASSQGFPEQYF.

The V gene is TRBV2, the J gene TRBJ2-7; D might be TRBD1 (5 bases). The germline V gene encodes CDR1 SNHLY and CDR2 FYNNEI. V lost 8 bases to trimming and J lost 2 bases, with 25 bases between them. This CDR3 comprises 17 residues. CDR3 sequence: CASQWGQGQVGTYEQYF. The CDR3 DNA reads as TGTGCCAGCCAGTGGGGTCAGGGCCAGGTGGGTACCTACGAGCAGTACTTC.

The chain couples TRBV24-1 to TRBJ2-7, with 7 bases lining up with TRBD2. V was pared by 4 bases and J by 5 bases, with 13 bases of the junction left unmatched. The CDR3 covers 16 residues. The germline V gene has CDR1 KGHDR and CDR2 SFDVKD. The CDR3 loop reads CATSDPRVGSGDEQYF. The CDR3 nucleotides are TGTGCCACCAGTGACCCAAGGGTCGGGAGCGGGGACGAGCAGTACTTC.